This is a list of T cell receptor beta chains from one sample in a study of T cell clones after liver transplantation. TCRdb's copy holds only in-frame clones and misses some; the assay was immunoSEQ multiplex PCR. Of tens of thousands of clones detected, 83% appear once; the ten largest clones hold approximately 2.8%. The sequencing here drew on CD4+ T cells from blood, taken at the 22-month timepoint. The origin of the receptors is a human patient who received a liver transplant. Some T cells may have come from the graft donor. The CDR3 runs from the conserved cysteine through the conserved F or W. A D gene is named only where the DNA matches it firmly.

d_call,v_call,cdr3_aa
TRBD2,TRBV14,CASSPRTSGYNEQFF
TRBD2,TRBV7-3,CASSLNYGGGETQYF
.,TRBV30,CAWRGFLNTEAFF
TRBD2,TRBV11-2,CASTTALTSGGATDTQYF
.,TRBV10-2,CASSERGGGPETQYF
.,TRBV5-1,CASSLGSWTNTEAFF
.,TRBV4-3,CASSQDLLFAYEQYF
.,TRBV6-4,CASSENAAPTDTQYF
.,TRBV11-3,CASSFRAPGELFF
.,TRBV11-3,CASSQGGFGSNEQFF
.,TRBV28,CASSLRGVTNTEAFF
TRBD1,TRBV28,CASSLQGAGFGYTF
.,TRBV18,CASSRDKGNTEAFF
TRBD1,TRBV15,CATSTGQPSYEQYF
TRBD1,TRBV7-9,CASKPTYGTGETQYF
.,TRBV2,CASSVVFGPGGYGYTF
.,TRBV29-1,CSVPAGAYEQYF
TRBD2,TRBV19,CASSSRTSFDEQFF
.,TRBV4-2,CASSHSRRRDEKLFF
.,TRBV30,CAWSVLASNQPQHF
.,TRBV5-6,CASRDASYNEQFF
TRBD2,TRBV2,CASASGALAGSEQYF
.,TRBV2,CASTGLRAQYF
.,TRBV28,CASSLLDYGYTF
TRBD1,TRBV6-6,CASSYGDSQETQYF
.,TRBV9,CASSPTWGQGYTF
TRBD1,TRBV7-8,CASTDRGREKLFF
.,TRBV15,CATSRQAPTNTGELFF
.,TRBV6-1,CASSGGFGNTIYF
.,TRBV7-9,CASSRNNEQFF
TRBD1,TRBV5-1,CASTQNYRGPTIQYF
TRBD2,TRBV5-5,CASSDQRLASTDTQYF
.,TRBV25-1,CASSEFSYGRETQYF
.,TRBV5-8,CASSLGRDQPQHF
TRBD1,TRBV28,CASSSQQGAGETQYF
TRBD2,TRBV7-2,CASSSGAQETQYF
TRBD1,TRBV5-5,CASSQSRQGGNQPQHF
.,TRBV6-4,CASSDSPFDEQYF
TRBD1,TRBV2,CASSEALQGAGYGYTF
.,TRBV6-5,CASMVGLSSGNTIYF
TRBD1,TRBV15,CATSREQGGGYTF
.,TRBV15,CATSREGGPYEQYF
.,TRBV28,CASRVRRRSSGNTIYF
.,TRBV9,CASSVDGMPGELFF
.,TRBV13,CASSTNSGGNTEAFF
.,TRBV7-2,CASSPGGSSYEQYF
.,TRBV7-3,CASSYGGGYGYTF
TRBD1,TRBV5-5,CASSPHDRGINTIYF
.,TRBV7-2,CASSLPYQVNEQFF
TRBD2,TRBV7-2,CASSGSGGIETQYF
.,TRBV18,CASSGQKTLAKNIQYF
.,TRBV9,CASSVGTGTEAFF
.,TRBV2,CASRKDRDNQPQHF
.,TRBV2,CASTRDSYEQYF
TRBD1,TRBV4-2,CASSQLDGTGGVRQVQSQHF
.,TRBV5-1,CASTSGGNEYNEQFF